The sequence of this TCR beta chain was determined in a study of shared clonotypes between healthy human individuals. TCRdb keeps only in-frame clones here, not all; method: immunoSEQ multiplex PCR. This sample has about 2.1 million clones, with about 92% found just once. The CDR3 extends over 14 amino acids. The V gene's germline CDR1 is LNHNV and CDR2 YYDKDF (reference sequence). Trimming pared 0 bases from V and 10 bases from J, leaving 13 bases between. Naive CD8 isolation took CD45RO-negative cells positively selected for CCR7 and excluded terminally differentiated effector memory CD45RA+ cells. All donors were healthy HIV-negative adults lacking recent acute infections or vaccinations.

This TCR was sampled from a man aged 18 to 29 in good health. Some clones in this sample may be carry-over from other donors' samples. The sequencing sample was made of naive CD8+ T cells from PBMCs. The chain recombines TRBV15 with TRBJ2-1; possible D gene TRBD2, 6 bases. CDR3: CATSRDLGGDEQFF. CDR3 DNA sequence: TGTGCCACCAGCAGAGATTTGGGGGGAGACGAGCAGTTCTTC.